This TCR beta chain was identified during a study of cytomegalovirus exposure and HLA in healthy donors. The CDR3 has 14 residues. Trimming stripped 3 bases from V and 4 bases from J, with 12 bases between. Per germline, CDR1 MDHEN and CDR2 SYDVKM. Amplification used 60 Vbeta primers and 13 Jbeta primers. Assay: immunoSEQ multiplex PCR; the TCRdb copy retains only in-frame clones and omits some. In the table there are about 160,000 clones, around 80% of which are singletons. Regarding the study as a whole: According to a later analysis, most TCR beta chains associated with CMV appeared HLA-restricted.

Comments on this clone: The antigen is not known.

The gene calls are TRBV28 and TRBJ1-2; D is unclear. The sequence came from a woman between 35 and 50 years old in good health and CMV-seropositive. Sequences were obtained from PBMCs. In nucleotides, the CDR3 is TGTGCCAGCAGTTTTGGAGGGTTGACCTATGGCTACACCTTC. Translation: CASSFGGLTYGYTF.